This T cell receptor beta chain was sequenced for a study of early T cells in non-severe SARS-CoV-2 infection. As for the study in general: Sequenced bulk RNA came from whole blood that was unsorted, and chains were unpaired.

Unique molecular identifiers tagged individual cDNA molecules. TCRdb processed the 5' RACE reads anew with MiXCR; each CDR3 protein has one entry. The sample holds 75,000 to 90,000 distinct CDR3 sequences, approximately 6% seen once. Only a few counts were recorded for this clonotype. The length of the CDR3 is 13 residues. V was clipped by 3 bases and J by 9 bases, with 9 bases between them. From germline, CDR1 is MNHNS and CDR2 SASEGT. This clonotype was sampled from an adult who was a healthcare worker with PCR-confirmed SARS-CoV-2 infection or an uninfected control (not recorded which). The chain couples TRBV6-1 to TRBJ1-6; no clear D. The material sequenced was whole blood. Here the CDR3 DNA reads TGTGCCAGCAGTGACGGACCCTTTTCACCCCTCCACTTT. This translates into CASSDGPFSPLHF.